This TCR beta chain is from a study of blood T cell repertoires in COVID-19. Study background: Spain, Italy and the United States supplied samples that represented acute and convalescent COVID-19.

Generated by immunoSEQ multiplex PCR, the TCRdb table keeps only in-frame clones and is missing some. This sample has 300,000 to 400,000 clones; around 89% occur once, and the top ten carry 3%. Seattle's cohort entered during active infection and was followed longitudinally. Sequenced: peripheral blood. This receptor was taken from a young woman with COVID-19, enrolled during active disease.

CDR3 loop: CASSTSGAYGEQFF. CDR3 DNA: TGTGCCAGCAGTACTAGCGGGGCTTACGGAGAGCAGTTCTTC. The chain carries TRBV6-4 and TRBJ2-1; 10 nucleotides agree with TRBD2. The V and J ends lost 5 bases and 10 bases, in that order; junction bases with no gene match: 8. The germline V gene has CDR1 MRHNA and CDR2 SNTAGT. The CDR3 spans 14 residues.